Below, 13 T cell receptor beta chains from the same sample are listed, as sequenced in a study of T cells in localized non-small cell lung cancer. Measured with immunoSEQ multiplex PCR; TCRdb has only the in-frame clones, and not every one. The table shows 48,000 or so clones, with just over 85% occurring only once. Specimen: peripheral blood, collected before any cancer treatment. The origin of the receptors is a male donor older than 55 with stage III squamous cell lung carcinoma.

A word on this clone: Sequence at one end of the junction differs from germline and may be a read error. Other DNA sequences in this specimen translate into the identical CDR3. The chain links TRBV7-2 to TRBJ1-2; D gene unclear. The CDR3 spans 14 residues. The V gene's germline CDR1 is SGHTA and CDR2 FQGNSA. The CDR3 is CASSLGSVNYGYTF. CDR3 DNA sequence: TGTGCCAGCAGCTTAGGGTCGGTTAACTACGGCTACACCTTC.

The V gene is TRBV19, the J gene TRBJ1-3; D gene unclear. CDR3 length: 13 residues. Germline values: CDR1 LNHDA, CDR2 SQIVND (reference sequence). Trimming took off 3 bases at V and 5 bases at J, with 8 bases between the two ends. This CDR3 is CASSIGQRNTIYF. The DNA of the CDR3 is TGTGCCAGTAGTATTGGGCAGAGAAACACCATATATTTT. The variable domain in full, with the rest retrieved from reference TRBV19 and TRBJ1-3, is DGGITQSPKYLFRKEGQNVTLSCEQNLNHDAMYWYRQDPGQGLRLIYYSQIVNDFQKGDIAEGYSVSREKKESFPLTVTSAQKNPTAFYLCASSIGQRNTIYFGEGSWLTVV.

The chain couples TRBV11-2 to TRBJ1-1, with D uncertain. Germline CDR1 is SGHAT and CDR2 is FQNNGV. This CDR3 has 14 residues. The germline V and J ends were trimmed by 1 base and 1 base, with 7 bases remaining between them. CDR3 in amino acids: CASSLVGWNTEAFF. CDR3 coding DNA: TGTGCCAGCAGCTTAGTTGGGTGGAACACTGAAGCTTTCTTT.

The chain links TRBV6-1 to TRBJ1-1; no clear D. From germline, CDR1 is MNHNS and CDR2 SASEGT. The germline V and J ends were trimmed by 10 bases and 0 bases, with 12 bases remaining between them. The CDR3 totals 13 residues. CDR3 loop: CATLGHMNTEAFF. In DNA form, the CDR3 reads TGTGCCACCCTAGGCCATATGAACACTGAAGCTTTCTTT.

In its sample, this clone was seen once. The V gene is TRBV5-1, the J gene TRBJ2-3; D is uncertain. The CDR3 runs 16 residues. Germline CDR1 SGHRS, CDR2 YFSETQ. Trimming stripped 0 bases from V and 0 bases from J, with 11 bases between. This chain's CDR3 is CASSLAAVVSTDTQYF. Here the CDR3 DNA reads TGCGCCAGCAGCTTGGCAGCCGTCGTTAGCACAGATACGCAGTATTTT.

The V and J genes are TRBV5-4 and TRBJ2-7; 9 nucleotides match TRBD1. With 4 bases clipped from V and 0 bases from J, the junction kept 8 bases outside the gene matches. The CDR3 is 16 residues long. Germline V gene data show CDR1 as SGHNT and CDR2 as YYREEE (reference sequence). The CDR3 reads CASSQEATGGSYEQYF. The CDR3 nucleotides are TGTGCCAGCAGCCAAGAGGCGACAGGGGGCTCCTACGAGCAGTACTTC.

This sequence joins TRBV5-1 and TRBJ2-3; D remains ambiguous. The V and J ends lost 7 bases and 0 bases respectively, with 9 bases between them. CDR3 length: 13 residues. Germline CDR1 and CDR2: SGHRS and YFSETQ. CDR3 region: CASVGESTDTQYF. Written as DNA, the CDR3 is TGCGCCAGCGTCGGCGAGAGCACAGATACGCAGTATTTT.

This chain joins TRBV27 and TRBJ1-5; TRBD1 matches 10 bases. V shed 0 bases and J 7 bases; nucleotides not matched to a gene: 6. CDR1 and CDR2 from the germline V gene are MNHEY and SMNVEV (reference sequence). This CDR3 contains 16 residues. The CDR3 nucleotides read TGTGCCAGCAGTTTATCGGGGACAGGGGTTTTACAGCCCCAGCATTTT. Translation: CASSLSGTGVLQPQHF.

V gene TRBV6-5 combines with J gene TRBJ2-7, with TRBD1 matching 7 bases. The J segment lost 3 bases and the V segment lost 5 bases, leaving 7 bases of the junction unmatched. This CDR3 is 14 amino acids long. Germline V CDR1 and CDR2: MNHEY, SVGAGI. The CDR3 DNA sequence: TGTGCCAGCAGTCCTAGGGACAGTCACTACGAGCAGTACTTC. Translated: CASSPRDSHYEQYF.

V gene TRBV9 combines with J gene TRBJ1-5; possibly TRBD1 for D (5 bases). Per germline, CDR1 SGDLS and CDR2 YYNGEE. The CDR3 loop spans 15 amino acids. The V gene lost 0 bases and the J gene lost 1 base, with 8 bases spanning the gap. The CDR3 sequence: CASSVGDVSNQPQHF. The DNA of the CDR3 is TGTGCCAGCAGCGTAGGGGACGTAAGCAATCAGCCCCAGCATTTT.

The CDR3 sequence: CASSQAGPGNTEAFF. The CDR3 coding sequence is TGCGCCAGCAGCCAGGCCGGCCCAGGGAACACTGAAGCTTTCTTT. The chain recombines TRBV4-3 with TRBJ1-1; D is unresolved. Trimming left V 3 bases short and J 1 base short, with 12 bases between. The CDR3 spans 15 residues. CDR1 and CDR2 (germline): LGHNA, YSLEER.

This clone was observed a single time. The chain carries TRBV5-1 and TRBJ2-3; maybe TRBD2 (5 bases). The CDR3 totals 14 residues. In germline, CDR1 is SGHRS, CDR2 YFSETQ. V lost 0 bases and J lost 5, with 10 bases in between. CDR3 DNA: TGCGCCAGCAGCTTGGTCTGGAGCGGAGATACGCAGTATTTT. Protein sequence: CASSLVWSGDTQYF.

This sequence joins TRBV9 and TRBJ2-5; the D gene is possibly TRBD2 (7 bases). This CDR3 region has 16 residues. Germline CDR1 and CDR2: SGDLS and YYNGEE. Between the trimmed V and J ends, which lost 2 bases and 2 bases, there was a span of 16 bases. This CDR3 is CASSVHPRGGQETQYF. The CDR3 bases are TGTGCCAGCAGCGTTCATCCCAGGGGAGGGCAAGAGACCCAGTACTTC. The whole variable domain, filled in from reference TRBV9 and TRBJ2-5, reads DSGVTQTPKHLITATGQRVTLRCSPRSGDLSVYWYQQSLDQGLQFLIQYYNGEERAKGNILERFSAQQFPDLHSELNLSSLELGDSALYFCASSVHPRGGQETQYFGPGTRLLVL.